This paragraph covers one T cell receptor (beta chain) sequence. Its antigen remains unknown. The data were taken from a study of T cell responses to AZD1222 COVID-19 vaccine. Findings and limits, study-wide: Recipients of two AZD1222 doses showed rising Spike-specific TCR breadth and depth. Reportedly, close to half of spike-specific TCRs are directed against unmutated variant regions.

The CDR3 spans 15 residues. V gave up 4 bases and J gave up 4 bases, with 14 bases separating them. Germline lookup yields CDR1 SGHDT and CDR2 YYEEEE. The assay was immunoSEQ multiplex PCR, and TCRdb's table has in-frame clones only and misses some. The sample has 150,000 to 200,000 clones; 90% to 95% are singletons. The clonotype originates from an adult in good health. The chain uses TRBV5-6 and TRBJ2-2, with D uncertain. The sample consisted of peripheral blood, taken on day 0 of AZD1222 vaccination. DNA for the CDR3: TGTGCCAGCAGCCCCGGGTCAGGAGCCACCGGGGAGCTGTTTTTT. This encodes CASSPGSGATGELFF.